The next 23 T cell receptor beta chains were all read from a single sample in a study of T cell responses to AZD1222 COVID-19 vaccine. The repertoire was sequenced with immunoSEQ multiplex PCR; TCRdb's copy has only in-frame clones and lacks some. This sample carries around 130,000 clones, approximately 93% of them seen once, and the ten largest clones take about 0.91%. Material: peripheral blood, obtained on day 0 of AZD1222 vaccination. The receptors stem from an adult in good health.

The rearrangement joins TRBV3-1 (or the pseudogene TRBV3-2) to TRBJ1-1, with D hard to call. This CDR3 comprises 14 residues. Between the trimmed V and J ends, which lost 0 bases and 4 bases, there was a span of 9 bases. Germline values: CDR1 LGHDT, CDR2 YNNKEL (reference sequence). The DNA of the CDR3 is TGTGCCAGCAGCCAAGAAATGGAGATCACTGAAGCTTTCTTT. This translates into CASSQEMEITEAFF.

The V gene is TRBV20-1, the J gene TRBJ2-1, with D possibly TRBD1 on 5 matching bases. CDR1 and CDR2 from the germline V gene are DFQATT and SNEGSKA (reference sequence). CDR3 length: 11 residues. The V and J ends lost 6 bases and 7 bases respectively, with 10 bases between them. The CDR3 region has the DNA TGCAGTGCCCCCAGGGCTAATGAGCAGTTCTTC. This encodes CSAPRANEQFF.

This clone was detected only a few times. CDR3 amino acids: CASSDRDTGELFF. The CDR3 nucleotides are TGTGCCAGCAGTGACAGGGACACCGGGGAGCTGTTTTTT. J is TRBJ2-2 and V is TRBV6-4, with D unresolved. The CDR3 covers 13 residues. Germline CDR1 MRHNA, CDR2 SNTAGT. V was trimmed by 2 bases and J by 3 bases, leaving 4 bases between them.

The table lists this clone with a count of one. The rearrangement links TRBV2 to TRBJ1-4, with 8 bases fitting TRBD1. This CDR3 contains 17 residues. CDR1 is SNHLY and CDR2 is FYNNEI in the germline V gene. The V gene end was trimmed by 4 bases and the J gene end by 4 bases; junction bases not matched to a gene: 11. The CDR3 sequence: CASSVGQGLVVNEKLFF. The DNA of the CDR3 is TGTGCCAGCAGTGTAGGACAGGGCCTCGTTGTTAATGAAAAACTGTTTTTT.

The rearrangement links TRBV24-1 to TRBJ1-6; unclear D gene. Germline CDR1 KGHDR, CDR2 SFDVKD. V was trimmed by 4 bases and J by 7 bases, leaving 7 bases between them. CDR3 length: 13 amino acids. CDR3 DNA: TGTGCCACCAGTGAGACCCTGAATTCACCCCTCCACTTT. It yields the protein CATSETLNSPLHF.

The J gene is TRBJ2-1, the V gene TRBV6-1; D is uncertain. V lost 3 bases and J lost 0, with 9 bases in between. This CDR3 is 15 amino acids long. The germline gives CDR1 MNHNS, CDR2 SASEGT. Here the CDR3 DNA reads TGTGCCAGCAGTGATGGCGGTTACTCCTACAATGAGCAGTTCTTC. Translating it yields CASSDGGYSYNEQFF.

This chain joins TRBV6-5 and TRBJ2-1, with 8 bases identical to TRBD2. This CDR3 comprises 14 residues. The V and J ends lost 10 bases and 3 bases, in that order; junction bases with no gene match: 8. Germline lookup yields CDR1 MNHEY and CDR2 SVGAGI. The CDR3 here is CATPLSGGYNEQFF. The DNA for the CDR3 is TGTGCCACCCCTTTGAGCGGGGGCTACAATGAGCAGTTCTTC.

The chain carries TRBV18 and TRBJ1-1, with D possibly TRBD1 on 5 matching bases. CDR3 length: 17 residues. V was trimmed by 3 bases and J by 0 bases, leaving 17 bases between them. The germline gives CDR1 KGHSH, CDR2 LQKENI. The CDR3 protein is CASSPRSGTLLNTEAFF. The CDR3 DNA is TGTGCCAGCTCACCCAGGTCAGGGACGCTTTTGAACACTGAAGCTTTCTTT.

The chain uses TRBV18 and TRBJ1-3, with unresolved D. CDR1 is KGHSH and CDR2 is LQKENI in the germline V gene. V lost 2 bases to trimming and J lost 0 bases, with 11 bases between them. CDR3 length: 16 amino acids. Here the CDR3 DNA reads TGTGCCAGCTCACCAATGGTCGGAGGCTCTGGAAACACCATATATTTT. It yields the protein CASSPMVGGSGNTIYF.

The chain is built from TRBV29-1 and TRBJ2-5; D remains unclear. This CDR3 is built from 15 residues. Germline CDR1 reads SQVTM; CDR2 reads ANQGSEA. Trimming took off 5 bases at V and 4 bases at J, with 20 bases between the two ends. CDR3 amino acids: CSVQHGPSRAETQYF. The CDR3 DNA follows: TGCAGCGTTCAACACGGACCGAGTAGGGCAGAGACCCAGTACTTC.

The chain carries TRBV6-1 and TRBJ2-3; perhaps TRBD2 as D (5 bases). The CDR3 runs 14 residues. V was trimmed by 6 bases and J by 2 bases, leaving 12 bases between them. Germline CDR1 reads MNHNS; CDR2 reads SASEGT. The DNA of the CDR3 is TGTGCCAGCAGACAGCGGCAGGCCACAGATACGCAGTATTTT. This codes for CASRQRQATDTQYF.

The CDR3 DNA is TGTGCCAGCAGCCAAGACCCAGCGGGGGGCGGGAACACCGGGGAGCTGTTTTTT. This gives the protein CASSQDPAGGGNTGELFF. The chain employs TRBV4-2 and TRBJ2-2, with 9 bases lining up with TRBD2. The CDR3 consists of 18 residues. V was pared by 0 bases and J by 1 base, with 6 bases of the junction left unmatched. Per germline, CDR1 LGHNA and CDR2 YNFKEQ.

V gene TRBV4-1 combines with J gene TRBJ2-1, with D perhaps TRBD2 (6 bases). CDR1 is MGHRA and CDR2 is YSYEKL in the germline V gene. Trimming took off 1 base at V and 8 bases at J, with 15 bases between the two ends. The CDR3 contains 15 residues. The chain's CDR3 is CASSQALTSIYEQFF. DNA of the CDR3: TGCGCCAGCAGCCAAGCCCTTACTAGCATCTATGAGCAGTTCTTC.

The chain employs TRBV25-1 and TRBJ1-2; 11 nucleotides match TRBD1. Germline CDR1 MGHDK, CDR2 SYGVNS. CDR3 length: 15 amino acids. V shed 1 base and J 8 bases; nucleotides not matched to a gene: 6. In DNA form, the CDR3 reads TGTGCCAGCAGTGAATCGGACAGGGGGCGTCGGGGCTACACCTTC. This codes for CASSESDRGRRGYTF.

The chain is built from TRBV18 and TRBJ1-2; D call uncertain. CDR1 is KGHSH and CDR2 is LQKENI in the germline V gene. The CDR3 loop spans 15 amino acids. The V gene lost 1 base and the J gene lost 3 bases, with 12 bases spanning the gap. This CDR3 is CASSPLGDLDYGYTF. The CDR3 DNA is TGTGCCAGCTCACCACTTGGCGATTTGGACTATGGCTACACCTTC.

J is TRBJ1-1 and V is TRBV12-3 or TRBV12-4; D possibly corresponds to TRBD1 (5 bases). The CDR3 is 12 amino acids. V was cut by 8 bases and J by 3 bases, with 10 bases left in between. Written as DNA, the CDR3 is TGTGCCAGCTCCGCAGGGTACACTGAAGCTTTCTTT. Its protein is CASSAGYTEAFF.

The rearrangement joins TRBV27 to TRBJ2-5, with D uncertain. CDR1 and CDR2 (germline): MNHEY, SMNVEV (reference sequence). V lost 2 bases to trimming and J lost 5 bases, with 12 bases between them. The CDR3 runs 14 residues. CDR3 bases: TGTGCCAGCAGTTTAAATAGATTAGGGGAGACCCAGTACTTC. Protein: CASSLNRLGETQYF.

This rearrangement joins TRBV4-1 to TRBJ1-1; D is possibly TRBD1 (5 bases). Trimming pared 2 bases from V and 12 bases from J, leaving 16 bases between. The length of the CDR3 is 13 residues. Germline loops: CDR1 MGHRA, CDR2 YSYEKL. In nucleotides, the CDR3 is TGCGCCAGCAGCCAACCCCAGGGCCCAGCGACTTTCTTT. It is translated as CASSQPQGPATFF.

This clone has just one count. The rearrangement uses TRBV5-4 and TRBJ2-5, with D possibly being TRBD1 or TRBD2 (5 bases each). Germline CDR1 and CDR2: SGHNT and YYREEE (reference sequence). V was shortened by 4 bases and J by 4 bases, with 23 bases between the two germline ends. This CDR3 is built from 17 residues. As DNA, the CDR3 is TGTGCCAGCAGCCTGGGGTTCGGGTCCAGGGACCGAGAGACCCAGTACTTC. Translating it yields CASSLGFGSRDRETQYF. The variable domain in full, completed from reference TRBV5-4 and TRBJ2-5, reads ETGVTQSPTHLIKTRGQQVTLRCSSQSGHNTVSWYQQALGQGPQFIFQYYREEENGRGNFPPRFSGLQFPNYSSELNVNALELDDSALYLCASSLGFGSRDRETQYFGPGTRLLVL.

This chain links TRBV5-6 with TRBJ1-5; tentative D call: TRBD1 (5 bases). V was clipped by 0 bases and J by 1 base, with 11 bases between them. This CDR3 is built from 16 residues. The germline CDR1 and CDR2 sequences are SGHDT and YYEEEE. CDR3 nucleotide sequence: TGTGCCAGCAGCTTGGTGGGGGGTCAGAGCAATCAGCCCCAGCATTTT. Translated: CASSLVGGQSNQPQHF.

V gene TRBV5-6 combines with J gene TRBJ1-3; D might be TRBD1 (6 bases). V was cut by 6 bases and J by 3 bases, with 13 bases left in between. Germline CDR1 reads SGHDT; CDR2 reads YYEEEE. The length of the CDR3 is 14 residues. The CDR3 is CASTQGTSGNTIYF. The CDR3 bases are TGTGCCAGCACCCAGGGGACGAGTGGAAACACCATATATTTT.

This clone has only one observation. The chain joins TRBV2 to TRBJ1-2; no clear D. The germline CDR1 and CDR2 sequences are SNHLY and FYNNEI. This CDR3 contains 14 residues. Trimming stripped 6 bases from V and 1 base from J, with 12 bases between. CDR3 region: CASRRTGDNYGYTF. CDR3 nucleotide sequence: TGTGCCAGCAGACGGACTGGGGATAACTATGGCTACACCTTC.

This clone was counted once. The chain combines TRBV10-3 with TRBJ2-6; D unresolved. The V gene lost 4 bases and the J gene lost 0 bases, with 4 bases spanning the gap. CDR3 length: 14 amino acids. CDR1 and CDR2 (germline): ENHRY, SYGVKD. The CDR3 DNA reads TGTGCCATCAGTGGGCCCTCTGGGGCCAACGTCCTGACTTTC. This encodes CAISGPSGANVLTF.